Each of the 18 T cell receptor beta chains below was sequenced from the same sample in a study of Ad26.COV2.S vaccination and SARS-CoV-2 variants. Described treatment: over 15 received Ad26.COV2.S at low or high dose, single or two shots; several received placebo; per-sample allocation not given. Repertoires come from day 63 after the first vaccine or placebo injection. This table comes from immunoSEQ multiplex PCR, and its TCRdb copy is limited to in-frame clones, with some not included. The table shows roughly 320,000 clones, with 70% to 90% occurring only once. Sample: peripheral blood, taken in a trial of Ad26.COV2.S vaccine versus placebo. The receptors come from a person between 18 and 60 years old who received the Ad26.COV2.S COVID-19 vaccine or a placebo.

The J gene is TRBJ2-1, the V gene TRBV9, with 8 bases matching TRBD2. This CDR3 region has 16 residues. The V segment lost 4 bases and the J segment 4 bases; nucleotides outside the gene matches: 10. From germline, CDR1 is SGDLS and CDR2 YYNGEE. CDR3 nucleotide sequence: TGTGCCAGCAGCTCCGGGCGGGGGGCCGGGTACAATGAGCAGTTCTTC. This translates into CASSSGRGAGYNEQFF. Using reference TRBV9 and TRBJ2-1 for the parts outside the CDR3, the full variable domain is DSGVTQTPKHLITATGQRVTLRCSPRSGDLSVYWYQQSLDQGLQFLIQYYNGEERAKGNILERFSAQQFPDLHSELNLSSLELGDSALYFCASSSGRGAGYNEQFFGPGTRLTVL.

V and J are TRBV3-1 (or the pseudogene TRBV3-2) and TRBJ1-6; D ambiguous. V was shortened by 1 base and J by 5 bases, with 21 bases between the two germline ends. The CDR3 is 19 amino acids. Germline CDR1 reads LGHDT; CDR2 reads YNNKEL (reference sequence). CDR3 sequence (DNA): TGTGCCAGCAGCCAAGGGTCCGGTATAGGGCAAGTGGATAATTCACCCCTCCACTTT. As protein: CASSQGSGIGQVDNSPLHF.

The genes are TRBV6-5 and TRBJ1-2; TRBD1 matches 9 bases. CDR1 is MNHEY and CDR2 is SVGAGI in the germline V gene. This CDR3 region has 12 residues. J was trimmed by 4 bases and V by 8 bases; bases with no gene match: 2. In DNA form, the CDR3 reads TGTGCCAGCGACAGGGGGATCTATGGCTACACCTTC. It encodes CASDRGIYGYTF.

The chain recombines TRBV19 with TRBJ2-2; D possibly uses TRBD1 or TRBD2 (5 bases each). Germline V lookup: CDR1 LNHDA, CDR2 SQIVND (reference sequence). Trimming shortened V by 5 bases and J by 2 bases, and 12 bases separated the two germline ends. The CDR3 has 15 residues. CDR3 region: CASSLLGPNTGELFF. In DNA, the CDR3 is TGTGCCAGTAGTCTACTGGGACCAAACACCGGGGAGCTGTTTTTT.

The V gene is TRBV25-1, the J gene TRBJ1-1; tentative D call: TRBD1 (5 bases). This CDR3 has 16 residues. Germline loops: CDR1 MGHDK, CDR2 SYGVNS. V lost 4 bases, J lost 3 bases, and 18 bases lay in between. In nucleotides, the CDR3 is TGTGCCAGCAGTGCCCGTAACAGCAGGGAAGACACTGAAGCTTTCTTT. It specifies CASSARNSREDTEAFF.

This clone appeared once. This sample also contains other DNA sequences that code for the same CDR3. The chain joins TRBV7-9 to TRBJ1-1; 7 bases are a match to TRBD1. The CDR3 consists of 13 residues. Germline CDR1 and CDR2: SEHNR and FQNEAQ (reference sequence). Trimming removed 5 bases from V and 1 base from J; junction bases left unmatched: 1. The CDR3 region has the DNA TGTGCCAGCAGCCCAGGGGGGAACACTGAAGCTTTCTTT. Translating it yields CASSPGGNTEAFF.

V usage is TRBV4-2 and J usage is TRBJ2-7; 8 nucleotides match TRBD1. The CDR3 is 14 residues long. Germline V CDR1 and CDR2: LGHNA, YNFKEQ. Losses at the gene ends were 4 bases for V and 4 bases for J; bases not matched to a gene: 6. CDR3 bases: TGTGCCAGCAGCCTCGGACAGGGCAATTACGAGCAGTACTTC. It yields the protein CASSLGQGNYEQYF.

The chain uses TRBV3-1 (or the pseudogene TRBV3-2) and TRBJ2-4; D may be TRBD2 (6 bases). Trimming removed 4 bases at V and 6 bases at J, with 19 bases between. From germline, CDR1 is LGHDT and CDR2 YNNKEL (reference sequence). This CDR3 spans 16 amino acids. The CDR3 is CASSPNPPSAGNIQYF. The CDR3 nucleotides read TGTGCCAGCAGCCCCAACCCACCTAGCGCCGGAAACATTCAGTACTTC.

In regard to this clone: The junction does not match germline at one end; this may be a read error. This chain joins TRBV5-4 and TRBJ1-2; the D gene is possibly TRBD1 (6 bases). This CDR3 spans 16 amino acids. Germline CDR1 is SGHNT and CDR2 is YYREEE (reference sequence). CDR3 DNA sequence: TGTGCCAGCAGGTTGGGGGCGGGCAGGGAAAACTATGGCTACACCTTC. Its translation is CASRLGAGRENYGYTF. The variable domain in full, completed from reference TRBV5-4 and TRBJ1-2, reads ETGVTQSPTHLIKTRGQQVTLRCSSQSGHNTVSWYQQALGQGPQFIFQYYREEENGRGNFPPRFSGLQFPNYSSELNVNALELDDSALYLCASRLGAGRENYGYTFGSGTRLTVV.

The J gene is TRBJ2-3, the V gene TRBV11-2; 7 bases agree with TRBD2. CDR1 SGHAT and CDR2 FQNNGV come from the germline V gene. Trimming took 9 bases from V and 0 from J; bases not matched to a gene: 12. This CDR3 is 16 amino acids long. The DNA of the CDR3 is TGTGCCAGTGGGGGGGAGACAGCGGGGAGCACAGATACGCAGTATTTT. As protein: CASGGETAGSTDTQYF. Drawing the rest from reference TRBV11-2 and TRBJ2-3, the complete variable domain is EAGVAQSPRYKIIEKRQSVAFWCNPISGHATLYWYQQILGQGPKLLIQFQNNGVVDDSQLPKDRFSAERLKGVDSTLKIQPAKLEDSAVYLCASGGETAGSTDTQYFGPGTRLTVL.

The chain has TRBV2 and TRBJ2-5; 13 nucleotides line up with TRBD2. After removal of 6 bases from V and 4 bases from J, the junction contained 14 bases not matched to a gene. This CDR3 is built from 18 residues. Germline V gene lookup returns CDR1 SNHLY and CDR2 FYNNEI. DNA for the CDR3: TGTGCCAGCAGCCCCAGGACTAGCGGGGGACCCCGGGGAGAGACCCAGTACTTC. Translating it yields CASSPRTSGGPRGETQYF.

The chain has TRBV11-2 and TRBJ2-1; D tentatively reads TRBD1 or TRBD2 (5 bases each). Trimming cost V 1 base and J 13 bases, with 11 bases left between them. CDR3 length: 12 residues. Germline V gene data show CDR1 as SGHAT and CDR2 as FQNNGV. The DNA for the CDR3 is TGTGCCAGCAGCTTAGGTGGGGGAGTTCAGTTCTTC. It encodes CASSLGGGVQFF.

The chain carries TRBV9 and TRBJ1-2; D possibly corresponds to TRBD1 (6 bases). Deletions cut 0 bases from V and 2 bases from J, with 11 bases between. Germline assignment: CDR1 SGDLS and CDR2 YYNGEE. The CDR3 extends over 15 amino acids. CDR3 region: CASSVEKGENYGYTF. Written as DNA, the CDR3 is TGTGCCAGCAGCGTAGAAAAGGGGGAGAACTATGGCTACACCTTC.

The J gene is TRBJ1-2, the V gene TRBV5-1; 7 positions agree with TRBD1. Per the germline V gene, CDR1 is SGHRS and CDR2 is YFSETQ. This CDR3 contains 15 residues. V shed 2 bases, J shed 4 bases, and the junction held 8 bases outside the gene matches. The CDR3 DNA reads as TGCGCCAGCAGCTTTGAGGGGGCGGGAGTCTATGGCTACACCTTC. Residues: CASSFEGAGVYGYTF.

J is TRBJ2-3 and V is TRBV6-2 or TRBV6-3; a weak D match, TRBD2 (5 bases). The CDR3 consists of 16 residues. V gave up 2 bases and J gave up 3 bases, with 15 bases separating them. Germline lookup yields CDR1 MNHEY and CDR2 SVGEGT. The CDR3 protein is CASSYGSRTGTDTQYF. The CDR3, as DNA: TGTGCCAGCAGTTACGGCTCAAGGACTGGGACAGATACGCAGTATTTT.

The chain uses TRBV6-9 and TRBJ2-7; 11 bases are a match to TRBD1. Germline V gene sequence: CDR1 MNHGY, CDR2 SVAAGI. The length of the CDR3 is 15 residues. V shed 6 bases and J 3 bases; nucleotides not matched to a gene: 7. The CDR3 DNA reads as TGTGCCAGCAGCTGGAGGGACAGGGGGTTCTACGAGCAGTACTTC. Encoded protein: CASSWRDRGFYEQYF.

The rearrangement joins TRBV3-1 (or the pseudogene TRBV3-2) to TRBJ2-7; D unresolved. V lost 3 bases, J lost 4 bases, and 16 bases lay in between. This CDR3 has 15 residues. Germline V gene sequence: CDR1 LGHDT, CDR2 YNNKEL (reference sequence). DNA for the CDR3: TGTGCCAGCAGCCACCGCAAACCCCAGGCATACGAGCAGTACTTC. Translated, it gives CASSHRKPQAYEQYF.

This chain links TRBV7-3 with TRBJ2-3; possible D gene TRBD1, 7 bases. This CDR3 is built from 15 residues. Trimming pared 2 bases from V and 0 bases from J, leaving 9 bases between. Looked up from germline, CDR1 is SGHTA and CDR2 is FQGTGA. The CDR3 loop is CASSLQGGSTDTQYF. CDR3 DNA sequence: TGTGCCAGCAGCTTACAGGGGGGAAGCACAGATACGCAGTATTTT.